One and the same sample provided the 29 T cell receptor beta chains below, sequenced in a study of T cell repertoires in cytomegalovirus infection. MiXCR was run by TCRdb on the reads, yielding one entry per CDR3 protein. The repertoire consists of about 530,000 distinct CDR3 sequences, with more than 25% occurring once and the leading ten covering over 10%. The sample consisted of PBMCs. The receptors were sampled from a human donor in good health (CMV status not recorded). Some clones in this sample may be carry-over from other donors' samples.

This chain joins TRBV10-3 and TRBJ1-2; 11 nucleotides align to TRBD1. Germline V CDR1 and CDR2: ENHRY, SYGVKD. CDR3 length: 16 amino acids. V was pared by 0 bases and J by 8 bases, with 8 bases of the junction left unmatched. The CDR3 reads CAISESTDRGLKGYTF. The DNA of the CDR3 is TGTGCCATCAGTGAGTCGACGGACAGGGGGCTGAAGGGCTACACCTTC.

This clonotype was picked up a small number of times. The rearrangement joins TRBV7-8 to TRBJ2-7; TRBD1 aligns across 10 bases. The CDR3 consists of 15 residues. Germline assignment: CDR1 SGHVS and CDR2 FQNEAQ. Losses at the gene ends were 5 bases for V and 1 base for J; bases not matched to a gene: 5. The CDR3 reads CASSGGQGESYEQYF. The CDR3 bases are TGTGCCAGCAGCGGAGGACAGGGGGAATCCTACGAGCAGTACTTC.

The V call is TRBV7-2, the J call TRBJ1-1; TRBD1 matches at 11 bases. The germline gives CDR1 SGHTA, CDR2 FQGNSA. The CDR3 totals 18 residues. The V gene end was trimmed by 5 bases and the J gene end by 2 bases; junction bases not matched to a gene: 13. CDR3 amino acids: CASSSSWGQGGLNTEAFF. The CDR3 DNA sequence: TGTGCCAGCAGCAGCAGTTGGGGACAGGGGGGGCTAAACACTGAAGCTTTCTTT.

The V and J genes are TRBV19 and TRBJ2-3; no reliable D call. The CDR3 has 13 residues. The V gene's germline CDR1 is LNHDA and CDR2 SQIVND (reference sequence). Deletions cut 4 bases from V and 6 bases from J, with 11 bases between. The CDR3 spells CASSSTLRDTQYF. In DNA form, the CDR3 reads TGTGCCAGTAGTAGCACACTCAGGGATACGCAGTATTTT.

Many counts were recorded for this clonotype. The chain links TRBV7-2 to TRBJ1-2, with a weak D call TRBD1 (6 bases). With 1 base removed from V and 6 bases from J, the gap between germline ends came to 21 bases. Germline CDR1 reads SGHTA; CDR2 reads FQGNSA. The CDR3 spans 17 residues. The CDR3 reads CASSLVLTGNTHDGYTF. CDR3 coding DNA: TGTGCCAGCAGCTTAGTGTTAACAGGGAATACTCACGATGGCTACACCTTC.

The chain employs TRBV27 and TRBJ2-3, with TRBD2 as a possible D gene (5 bases). From germline, CDR1 is MNHEY and CDR2 SMNVEV (reference sequence). This CDR3 has 19 residues. V was shortened by 8 bases and J by 0 bases, with 27 bases between the two germline ends. CDR3 sequence (DNA): TGTGCCAGCGGACTCTTGGAGGTGACGGGCCCTACTAGCACAGATACGCAGTATTTT. Translated: CASGLLEVTGPTSTDTQYF.

This chain joins TRBV6-2 or TRBV6-3 and TRBJ2-7, with TRBD1 matching over 9 bases. Trimming at V came to 6 bases and at J to 2 bases, leaving 11 bases not matched to a gene. This CDR3 has 16 amino acids. The V gene's germline CDR1 is MNHEY and CDR2 SVGEGT. CDR3 bases: TGTGCCAGCAGGCCCGACAGGGGGTCTTCAACCTACGAGCAGTACGTC. This gives the protein CASRPDRGSSTYEQYV.

To note about this clonotype: A single base separates this from a much larger clone, so it may be a read error. The gene calls are TRBV7-2 and TRBJ2-5; D may correspond to TRBD1 or TRBD2 (8 bases each). The CDR3 runs 15 residues. Germline V gene sequence: CDR1 SGHTA, CDR2 FQGNSA. The V and J ends lost 5 bases and 7 bases respectively, with 20 bases between them. The CDR3 DNA follows: TGTGCCAGCAGCCCCGCAGGGGGCGCGGGAGGGACCCAGTACTTC. Its protein product is CASSPAGGAGGTQYF.

The CDR3, as DNA: TGTGCCAGCAATCTGATGGCGGATGATCAGCCCCAGCATTTT. Translation: CASNLMADDQPQHF. V is TRBV2 and J is TRBJ1-5; D is unclear. Deletions cut 7 bases from V and 5 bases from J, with 15 bases between. CDR3 length: 14 amino acids. Per the germline V gene, CDR1 is SNHLY and CDR2 is FYNNEI.

This clonotype was seen repeatedly, ten times or more. The chain links TRBV7-6 to TRBJ2-1; 11 bases fit TRBD2. Germline V lookup: CDR1 SGHVS, CDR2 FNYEAQ. The CDR3 extends over 20 amino acids. V was clipped by 2 bases and J by 3 bases; unmatched bases: 15. CDR3 loop: CASSLSIALAGAGVYNEQFF. The CDR3 nucleotides are TGTGCCAGCAGCTTAAGTATCGCACTAGCGGGAGCAGGGGTCTACAATGAGCAGTTCTTC.

Note on this clonotype: Without the conserved terminal phenylalanine or tryptophan, this CDR3 likely stems from a read error. The chain employs TRBV11-1 and TRBJ2-7, with 8 bases that match TRBD1. Trimming removed 3 bases from V and 4 bases from J; junction bases left unmatched: 5. The CDR3 extends over 14 amino acids. CDR1 SGHAT and CDR2 FQDESV come from the germline V gene (reference sequence). In nucleotides, the CDR3 is TGTGCCAGCAGCTTCGGGACAGGTTCTTACGAGCAGTACTTA. Amino acid sequence: CASSFGTGSYEQYL.

This clonotype was found a few times. The J gene is TRBJ2-5, the V gene TRBV7-3; no clear D. Trimming removed 0 bases at V and 7 bases at J, with 6 bases between. CDR3 length: 12 amino acids. The germline V gene encodes CDR1 SGHTA and CDR2 FQGTGA. Here the CDR3 DNA reads TGTGCCAGCAGCTTAACGAAAGGGACCCAGTACTTC. This codes for CASSLTKGTQYF.

This clonotype was picked up many times. V usage is TRBV28 and J usage is TRBJ2-3; no definite D call. Germline lookup yields CDR1 MDHEN and CDR2 SYDVKM. V lost 5 bases and J 3 bases, leaving 6 bases between the germline ends. This CDR3 contains 12 residues. The CDR3 is CASSTQTDTQYF. CDR3 nucleotides: TGTGCCAGCAGTACCCAAACAGATACGCAGTATTTT.

This clonotype was counted at least ten times. The CDR3: CASSQRTGQGTDTQYF. Written as DNA, the CDR3 is TGCGCCAGCAGCCAACGGACGGGACAGGGGACAGATACGCAGTATTTT. The V and J genes are TRBV4-3 and TRBJ2-3; 10 bases align to TRBD1. Trimming at V came to 2 bases and at J to 3 bases, leaving 5 bases not matched to a gene. Germline-derived CDR1 and CDR2 are LGHNA and YSLEER. CDR3 length equals 16 residues.

The chain joins TRBV7-2 to TRBJ1-1, with TRBD1 matching over 7 bases. V lost 1 base and J lost 9; bases outside the gene matches: 2. Germline CDR1 is SGHTA and CDR2 is FQGNSA. This CDR3 comprises 12 residues. The CDR3 here is CASSLGQGKAFF. The CDR3 coding sequence is TGTGCCAGCAGCTTAGGACAGGGAAAAGCTTTCTTT.

The chain has TRBV10-2 and TRBJ1-2; D remains ambiguous. The CDR3 totals 15 residues. V was clipped by 8 bases and J by 0 bases, with 16 bases between them. Germline V gene lookup returns CDR1 WSHSY and CDR2 SAAADI. The CDR3 DNA follows: TGCGCCAGCCGTTCGGGGAGGGTGGCTAACTATGGCTACACCTTC. This translates into CASRSGRVANYGYTF.

This clonotype was counted between two and nine times. The chain combines TRBV11-2 with TRBJ1-1, with a possible D match to TRBD1 (5 bases). CDR1 and CDR2 from the germline V gene are SGHAT and FQNNGV. There are 13 residues in the CDR3. Trimming stripped 0 bases from V and 7 bases from J, with 9 bases between. The CDR3 bases are TGTGCCAGCAGCTTAGATCGGGGCTATGAAGCTTTCTTT. It specifies CASSLDRGYEAFF.

A few counts support this clonotype. The chain uses TRBV12-3 or TRBV12-4 and TRBJ2-1; D perhaps matches TRBD2 (6 bases). The CDR3 totals 14 residues. V was shortened by 6 bases and J by 8 bases, with 17 bases between the two germline ends. CDR3 bases: TGTGCCAGCAGGCCGGAGGGCCTTGGGGATGAGCAGTTCTTC. It yields the protein CASRPEGLGDEQFF.

This clonotype was recorded a few times. The chain recombines TRBV7-2 with TRBJ1-5; 7 nucleotides line up with TRBD1. The germline gives CDR1 SGHTA, CDR2 FQGNSA. The CDR3 is made up of 15 amino acids. With V trimmed by 6 bases and J by 4 bases, 9 bases remained unmatched. CDR3 bases: TGTGCCAGCAGACTTGGGACAGCCCAAAATCAGCCCCAGCATTTT. Its translation: CASRLGTAQNQPQHF.

The chain employs TRBV24-1 and TRBJ2-2; the D gene could be TRBD1 or TRBD2 (5 bases each). V was shortened by 11 bases and J by 6 bases, with 12 bases between the two germline ends. The CDR3 length is 12 residues. CDR1 is KGHDR, CDR2 SFDVKD, per germline. CDR3 sequence: CAIEGLAGELFF. The CDR3 nucleotides read TGTGCCATAGAGGGGCTCGCCGGGGAGCTGTTTTTT.

This sequence joins TRBV25-1 and TRBJ2-6; 7 bases align to TRBD1. V gave up 5 bases and J gave up 0 bases; unmatched junction bases: 7. The germline V gene has CDR1 MGHDK and CDR2 SYGVNS. This CDR3 comprises 17 residues. CDR3 protein: CASSNRDSLSGANVLTF. The CDR3 bases are TGTGCCAGCAGTAACCGGGACAGCCTCTCTGGGGCCAACGTCCTGACTTTC.

In this sample, this clonotype turned up a few times. The rearrangement links TRBV29-1 to TRBJ2-6, with no clear D. Germline V gene data show CDR1 as SQVTM and CDR2 as ANQGSEA. There are 14 residues in the CDR3. With 6 bases removed from V and 0 bases from J, the gap between germline ends came to 9 bases. This CDR3 reads CSVTAGSGANVLTF. For the CDR3, the DNA is TGCAGCGTAACTGCAGGCTCTGGGGCCAACGTCCTGACTTTC.

This clonotype was recorded many times. The J gene is TRBJ2-1, the V gene TRBV7-2, with D tentatively TRBD1 (5 bases). The germline V gene encodes CDR1 SGHTA and CDR2 FQGNSA. Deletions cut 8 bases from V and 9 bases from J, with 23 bases between. This CDR3 region has 15 residues. The chain's CDR3 is CASESRPGWGSEQFF. In DNA form, the CDR3 reads TGTGCCAGCGAGAGTCGGCCTGGCTGGGGCAGTGAGCAGTTCTTC.

The V gene is TRBV6-5, the J gene TRBJ2-3, with a possible D match to TRBD2 (5 bases). This CDR3 has 15 amino acids. With 0 bases removed from V and 4 bases from J, the gap between germline ends came to 11 bases. Germline V gene data show CDR1 as MNHEY and CDR2 as SVGAGI. CDR3 DNA sequence: TGTGCCAGCAGTTACTCGACCGGGGTTCCAGATACGCAGTATTTT. Protein product: CASSYSTGVPDTQYF.

This clonotype has ten or more counts. The chain has TRBV28 and TRBJ1-1, with TRBD1 matching over 9 bases. Germline CDR1 and CDR2: MDHEN and SYDVKM. V trimming: 5 bases; J trimming: 7 bases; junction bases outside the gene matches: 11. The CDR3 sequence is 15 residues long. As DNA, the CDR3 is TGTGCCAGCAGTACCTGGAGAGACAGGGGGGGTGAAGCTTTCTTT. Its translation is CASSTWRDRGGEAFF.

This clonotype has ten or more counts. The rearrangement joins TRBV7-2 to TRBJ2-4, with unresolved D. V was clipped by 0 bases and J by 1 base, with 4 bases between them. CDR3 length: 14 residues. Germline V gene sequence: CDR1 SGHTA, CDR2 FQGNSA. The CDR3 bases are TGTGCCAGCAGCTTAGCGAGGGCCAAAAACATTCAGTACTTC. Its translation: CASSLARAKNIQYF.

This clonotype has a single count. The chain is built from TRBV11-2 and TRBJ2-2; 10 bases fit TRBD2. The junction had 13 bases not matched to a gene; V was cut back by 8 bases and J by 7 bases. Germline V lookup: CDR1 SGHAT, CDR2 FQNNGV. The CDR3 consists of 16 residues. CDR3 sequence reads: CASRLAGVLAFGELFF. The CDR3 nucleotides are TGTGCCAGCCGGCTAGCGGGAGTTTTGGCGTTCGGGGAGCTGTTTTTT. Full variable domain (missing parts from reference TRBV11-2 and TRBJ2-2): EAGVAQSPRYKIIEKRQSVAFWCNPISGHATLYWYQQILGQGPKLLIQFQNNGVVDDSQLPKDRFSAERLKGVDSTLKIQPAKLEDSAVYLCASRLAGVLAFGELFFGEGSRLTVL.

As for this clonotype: Here the CDR3 omits its conserved ending phenylalanine or tryptophan, so a read error is the likely source. The gene calls are TRBV5-1 and TRBJ2-3; TRBD2 aligns across 8 bases. Unmatched junction bases numbered 8, after V lost 0 bases and J lost 2 bases. The length of the CDR3 is 17 residues. Germline V gene data show CDR1 as SGHRS and CDR2 as YFSETQ. The chain's CDR3 is CASSLVLLAENTDTQYL. The CDR3 nucleotides read TGCGCCAGCAGCTTGGTGTTACTAGCGGAGAACACAGATACGCAGTATTTA.

V gene TRBV6-5 combines with J gene TRBJ2-7; maybe TRBD1 (5 bases). The CDR3 has 13 amino acids. The V end lost 0 bases, the J end lost 6 bases, and 9 bases lay between the germline ends. In germline, CDR1 is MNHEY, CDR2 SVGAGI. This CDR3 is CASSYSKGPEQYF. The CDR3 DNA follows: TGTGCCAGCAGTTACTCAAAGGGGCCCGAGCAGTACTTC.